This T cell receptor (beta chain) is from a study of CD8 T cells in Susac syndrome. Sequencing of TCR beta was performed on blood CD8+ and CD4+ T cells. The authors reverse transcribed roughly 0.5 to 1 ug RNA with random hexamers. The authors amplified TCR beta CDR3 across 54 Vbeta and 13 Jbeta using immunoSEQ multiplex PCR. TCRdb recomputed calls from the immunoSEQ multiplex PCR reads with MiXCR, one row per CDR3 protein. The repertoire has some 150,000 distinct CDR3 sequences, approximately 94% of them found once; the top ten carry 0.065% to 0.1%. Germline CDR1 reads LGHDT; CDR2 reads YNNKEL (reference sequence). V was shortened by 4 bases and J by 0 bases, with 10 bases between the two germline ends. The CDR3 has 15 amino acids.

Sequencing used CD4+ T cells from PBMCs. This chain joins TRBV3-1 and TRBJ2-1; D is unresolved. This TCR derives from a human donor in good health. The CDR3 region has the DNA TGTGCCAGCAGCCTCACAGATCGCTCCTACAATGAGCAGTTCTTC. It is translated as CASSLTDRSYNEQFF.